This T cell receptor (beta chain) was sequenced for a study of blood T cell repertoires in COVID-19. Study overall: Sites in the United States, Italy and Spain provided acute and convalescent COVID-19 samples. PBMCs, B-cell-depleted T cells, or T cells were the source of the cDNA or gDNA that made up the material.

Generated by immunoSEQ multiplex PCR, the TCRdb table keeps only in-frame clones and is missing some. The sample has some 150,000 clones, 86% seen once; the top ten hold approximately 11%. This clone has more than one count but fewer than ten. The CDR3 covers 13 residues. Germline V gives CDR1 SQVTM, CDR2 ANQGSEA. The junction had 4 bases not matched to a gene; V was cut back by 5 bases and J by 5 bases. Followed longitudinally, the Seattle patients had been enrolled during active infection. The clonotype originates from an older woman with COVID-19, enrolled during active disease. The chain links TRBV29-1 to TRBJ1-4, with 8 bases fitting TRBD1. Sequenced input: peripheral blood. The chain's CDR3 is CSVRTGINEKLFF. The CDR3 DNA sequence: TGCAGCGTTCGGACAGGGATAAATGAAAAACTGTTTTTT.